This TCR beta chain is from a study of response to subunit inactivated influenza vaccine. Of note for this clonotype: Its antigen is currently unknown.

MiXCR, applied by TCRdb to the RT-PCR reads, yields one record per CDR3 protein. The sample has 550,000 to 800,000 distinct CDR3 sequences; 11% to 15% are singletons. This CDR3 is built from 16 residues. With V trimmed by 1 base and J by 8 bases, 6 bases remained unmatched. Germline assignment: CDR1 KGHDR and CDR2 SFDVKD. Overall study results and limits: The authors offered the suggestion that each seasonal influenza vaccination recruits few new T cells.

The chain joins TRBV24-1 to TRBJ2-3, with 12 bases fitting TRBD1. This specimen was PBMCs from blood, taken around 14 days before vaccination. This receptor was taken from a man aged 45 to 65 who received an inactivated influenza vaccine. As DNA, the CDR3 is TGTGCCACCAGTGATTTAAAGGGACAGGGGGCTGGTACGCAGTATTTT. Translating it yields CATSDLKGQGAGTQYF.